A selection of T cell receptor beta chains follows, all from one sample in a study of T cells in localized non-small cell lung cancer. Sequencing was performed with immunoSEQ multiplex PCR; in TCRdb, only in-frame clones are kept and a portion is missing. The data hold about 21,000 clones, with over 75% observed a single time. This material consisted of peripheral blood mononuclear cells, taken before any cancer treatment. The receptor source for this set is a male donor older than 55 with stage II lung adenocarcinoma. CDR3s include the opening cysteine and the closing phenylalanine or tryptophan. The D gene is left open where the match is weak. Clone sizes are given selectively: once, few, many, or a class where the clone is expanded.

D	size	J	V	DNA	CDR3
TRBD2	-	TRBJ2-3	TRBV5-1	TGCGCCAGCAGCAGGACTAGCGGCACAGATACGCAGTATTTT	CASSRTSGTDTQYF
-	-	TRBJ2-6	TRBV28	TGTGCCCGCGGGGGCAGGGGGCGTACCGGGGCCAACGTCCTGACTTTC	CARGGRGRTGANVLTF
TRBD1	-	TRBJ1-6	TRBV2	TGTGCCAGCAGGACCGGGACAGCGAATTCACCCCTCCACTTT	CASRTGTANSPLHF
-	-	TRBJ2-2	TRBV6-1	TGTGCCAGCAGGGCCGGGGGTTACACCGGGGAGCTGTTTTTT	CASRAGGYTGELFF
-	-	TRBJ1-5	TRBV6-1	TGTGCCAGCAGTGAGTGGAGCAATCAGCCCCAGCATTTT	CASSEWSNQPQHF
-	-	TRBJ2-2	TRBV11-2	TGTGCCAGCAGCTTAGCTACCACCGGGGAGCTGTTTTTT	CASSLATTGELFF
-	once	TRBJ2-1	TRBV9	TGTGCCAGCAGCGTATCTCTAGGCTCCTACAATGAGCAGTTCTTC	CASSVSLGSYNEQFF
TRBD1	once	TRBJ2-7	TRBV5-4	TGTGCCAGCAGCGGACCGACAGGGTCCTACGAGCAGTACTTC	CASSGPTGSYEQYF
TRBD1	-	TRBJ2-5	TRBV19	TGTGCCAGCTCGGACAGGGCGGCGGAGACCCAGTACTTC	CASSDRAAETQYF
-	-	TRBJ1-2	TRBV28	TGTGCCAGCAGCTCCGTGGCTCTATACTATGGCTACACCTTC	CASSSVALYYGYTF
-	-	TRBJ1-1	TRBV19	TGTGCCAGTAGCTCTTGGGGAGGGTCTTTAAACACTGAAGCTTTCTTT	CASSSWGGSLNTEAFF
-	-	TRBJ2-5	TRBV12-5	TGTGCTAGTGGTTCGGTAGGGGGACTTGGGACCCAGTACTTC	CASGSVGGLGTQYF
-	-	TRBJ2-4	TRBV19	TGTGCCAGTGCAGGGGCCGACGGGATAAACATTCAGTACTTC	CASAGADGINIQYF
TRBD1	-	TRBJ1-1	TRBV19	TGTGCCAGTAGAGACAGGGTCTTTCAGAAGAACACTGAAGCTTTCTTT	CASRDRVFQKNTEAFF
-	-	TRBJ1-1	TRBV5-1	TGCGCCAGCAGCTTGGGCAGGGTCGCTGAAGCTTTCTTT	CASSLGRVAEAFF
-	-	TRBJ2-7	TRBV7-9	TGTGCCAGCAGTTCATACTACGAGCAGTACTTC	CASSSYYEQYF
-	-	TRBJ1-6	TRBV28	TGTGCCAGCAAGTTAGGGAATTCACCCCTCCACTTT	CASKLGNSPLHF
-	-	TRBJ2-1	TRBV27	TGTGCCAGCAGCCCCTGGGACGCAAGCTCCTACAATGAGCAGTTCTTC	CASSPWDASSYNEQFF
TRBD1	few	TRBJ1-1	TRBV29-1	TGCAGCGTCGAGGGGTGTTGGGACAGGAGGACTGAAGCTTTCTTT	CSVEGCWDRRTEAFF
TRBD2	-	TRBJ2-1	TRBV27	TGTGCCAGCAGTTTGCGGGAGGGGAATTTTCATGAGCAGTTCTTC	CASSLREGNFHEQFF
-	-	TRBJ2-7	TRBV9	TGTGCCAGCAGCGCCGACCAGTACGAGCAGTACTTC	CASSADQYEQYF
-	-	TRBJ1-4	TRBV5-8	TGTGCCAGCAGCTTAGGGCAGGGGAGGAATGAAAAACTGTTTTTT	CASSLGQGRNEKLFF
-	-	TRBJ1-6	TRBV6-5	TGTGCCAGCAGGGGGGCCCCATCTGGGTCACCCCTCCACTTT	CASRGAPSGSPLHF
-	-	TRBJ1-3	TRBV27	TGTGCCAGCAGTTTACTGGGGGCGCAGGGAAACACCATATATTTT	CASSLLGAQGNTIYF
-	-	TRBJ2-2	TRBV19	TGTGCCAGTAGTATGCCCGTGTGGGGGAAAGGAAACACCGGGGAGCTGTTTTTT	CASSMPVWGKGNTGELFF
-	-	TRBJ2-7	TRBV10-3	TGTGCCATCAGTGAGTCTGTTAACAACCACGAGCAGTACTTC	CAISESVNNHEQYF
-	-	TRBJ2-3	TRBV14	TGTGCCAGCAGCCTCCGGAACCTACGGTGGATTCGCACAGATACGCAGTATTTT	CASSLRNLRWIRTDTQYF
-	-	TRBJ2-5	TRBV28	TGTGCCAGCAGTTTACTTGGAGAGACCCAGTACTTC	CASSLLGETQYF
TRBD1	-	TRBJ2-3	TRBV18	TGTGCCAGCTCACAAGAAAGGACAGGGGCAGATACGCAGTATTTT	CASSQERTGADTQYF
-	-	TRBJ1-5	TRBV5-6	TGTGCCAGCAGCTTTGGGAGTCAGCCCCAGCATTTT	CASSFGSQPQHF